These 2 T cell receptor beta chains originate from one sample sequenced in a study of response to subunit inactivated influenza vaccine. One entry per CDR3 protein, called by TCRdb with MiXCR from the RT-PCR reads. Of roughly 170,000 distinct CDR3 sequences in the sample, 7.5% to 10% are singletons; the top ten hold around 9.9%. The sequences come from non-naive T cells sorted from PBMCs, collected on the day of vaccination. Receptors originate from a man between 45 and 60 years old who received an inactivated influenza vaccine.

This clonotype was seen ten or more times. The chain recombines TRBV3-1 with TRBJ2-1, with D perhaps matching TRBD1 (5 bases). This CDR3 is built from 19 residues. The V end was cut by 2 bases, the J end by 4 bases, with 24 bases between. Germline lookup yields CDR1 LGHDT and CDR2 YNNKEL (reference sequence). The CDR3 DNA reads as TGTGCCAGCAGCCAATACTCGTGGGGCGACCTGCCCCTTTACAATGAGCAGTTCTTC. Encoded protein: CASSQYSWGDLPLYNEQFF.

This rearrangement joins TRBV5-1 to TRBJ2-3; 8 bases are shared with TRBD2. V shed 0 bases and J 4 bases; nucleotides not matched to a gene: 7. The length of the CDR3 is 16 residues. Germline V gene data show CDR1 as SGHRS and CDR2 as YFSETQ. The CDR3 DNA reads as TGCGCCAGCAGCTTGGCCCCAGCGGGAGAACCAGATACGCAGTATTTT. Translation gives CASSLAPAGEPDTQYF.